These 21 T cell receptor beta chains were sequenced from one sample in a study of response to subunit inactivated influenza vaccine. Via MiXCR, TCRdb re-called the RT-PCR reads, giving one row per CDR3 protein. The sample holds about 530,000 distinct CDR3 sequences; approximately 10% are singletons and the top ten take 10%. The sample in question was PBMCs from blood, obtained on the day of vaccination. These receptor sequences come from a man aged 45-65 years who received an inactivated influenza vaccine.

The rearrangement joins TRBV5-1 to TRBJ2-5; D is perhaps TRBD1 (7 bases). The CDR3 contains 16 residues. The V gene's germline CDR1 is SGHRS and CDR2 YFSETQ. Trimming took 2 bases from V and 0 from J, leaving 14 bases between them. The CDR3 here is CASSFGSGGYQETQYF. CDR3 nucleotides: TGCGCCAGCAGCTTCGGTTCAGGGGGGTACCAAGAGACCCAGTACTTC.

Many counts were recorded for this clonotype. The rearrangement joins TRBV5-1 to TRBJ1-6, with TRBD1 matching over 7 bases. The CDR3 extends over 15 amino acids. Germline values: CDR1 SGHRS, CDR2 YFSETQ. V gave up 3 bases and J gave up 7 bases; unmatched junction bases: 7. The CDR3 sequence: CASSSAGGLNSPLHF. In nucleotides, the CDR3 is TGCGCCAGCAGCTCAGCAGGGGGTTTGAATTCACCCCTCCACTTT.

This clonotype was picked up a small number of times. The chain combines TRBV6-2 or TRBV6-3 with TRBJ2-1, with D possibly matching TRBD2 (6 bases). V was cut by 8 bases and J by 10 bases, with 24 bases left in between. The germline V gene has CDR1 MNHEY and CDR2 SVGEGT. The CDR3 runs to 15 residues. CDR3 nucleotide sequence: TGTGCCAGCGGTCGATACAGCGCTGTTGGAGGGGAGCAGTTCTTC. Its protein is CASGRYSAVGGEQFF.

This clonotype occurred a few times. This chain links TRBV5-6 with TRBJ2-3; D gene ambiguous. Looked up from germline, CDR1 is SGHDT and CDR2 is YYEEEE. The CDR3 totals 16 residues. Trimming pared 1 base from V and 0 bases from J, leaving 12 bases between. The CDR3 loop is CASSLNLDTSTDTQYF. The CDR3 DNA sequence: TGTGCCAGCAGCTTGAACCTCGACACAAGCACAGATACGCAGTATTTT. The variable domain in full, with the rest retrieved from reference TRBV5-6 and TRBJ2-3, is DAGVTQSPTHLIKTRGQQVTLRCSPKSGHDTVSWYQQALGQGPQFIFQYYEEEERQRGNFPDRFSGHQFPNYSSELNVNALLLGDSALYLCASSLNLDTSTDTQYFGPGTRLTVL.

The chain uses TRBV29-1 and TRBJ2-1; possible D gene TRBD1, 6 bases. Germline loops: CDR1 SQVTM, CDR2 ANQGSEA. The V end was cut by 4 bases, the J end by 0 bases, with 16 bases between. This CDR3 is 16 amino acids long. DNA of the CDR3: TGCAGCGTTGCTCGAACAGGGATCCGCTCCTACAATGAGCAGTTCTTC. Its protein is CSVARTGIRSYNEQFF.

Here the CDR3 reads CASSLPKGQGYQSSYNSPLHF. The CDR3 DNA is TGTGCCAGCAGCTTACCCAAGGGACAGGGATATCAGAGCTCCTATAATTCACCCCTCCACTTT. The rearrangement links TRBV11-2 to TRBJ1-6, with 9 bases identical to TRBD1. This CDR3 comprises 21 residues. V lost 2 bases to trimming and J lost 0 bases; unmatched junction nucleotides: 14. The germline gives CDR1 SGHAT, CDR2 FQNNGV.

This chain connects TRBV16 to TRBJ2-7; D gene uncertain. The CDR3 spans 13 residues. Germline-derived CDR1 and CDR2 are KGHSY and FQNENV. Trimming left V 2 bases short and J 1 base short, with 6 bases between. The CDR3 coding sequence is TGTGCCAGCAGCCAACTGCAGTCCTACGAGCAGTACTTC. Residues: CASSQLQSYEQYF. Looking up the rest from reference TRBV16 and TRBJ2-7 gives the full variable domain: GEEVAQTPKHLVRGEGQKAKLYCAPIKGHSYVFWYQQVLKNEFKFLISFQNENVFDETGMPKERFSAKCLPNSPCSLEIQATKLEDSAVYFCASSQLQSYEQYFGPGTRLTVT.

The table lists this clonotype with a few counts. The chain employs TRBV4-1 and TRBJ2-5, with D perhaps matching TRBD2 (5 bases). V lost 4 bases and J lost 1, with 13 bases in between. The V gene's germline CDR1 is MGHRA and CDR2 YSYEKL. This CDR3 has 15 residues. The CDR3 sequence: CASSPDGNRQETQYF. In nucleotides, the CDR3 is TGCGCCAGCAGCCCGGACGGGAATCGCCAAGAGACCCAGTACTTC.

A few counts support this clonotype. Written as DNA, the CDR3 is TGCGCCAGCAGCCCCCAGGGATCTAGCAATCAGCCCCAGCATTTT. Residues: CASSPQGSSNQPQHF. The chain links TRBV5-1 to TRBJ1-5; TRBD1 might be the D (5 bases). Germline V gene sequence: CDR1 SGHRS, CDR2 YFSETQ. Trimming took off 4 bases at V and 0 bases at J, with 11 bases between the two ends. This CDR3 is built from 15 residues.

The chain employs TRBV5-6 and TRBJ2-6; no reliable D call. Germline assignment: CDR1 SGHDT and CDR2 YYEEEE. The V end lost 2 bases, the J end lost 0 bases, and 9 bases lay between the germline ends. The CDR3 totals 16 residues. The CDR3 coding sequence is TGTGCCAGCAGCTTCGGACGGTACTCTGGGGCCAACGTCCTGACTTTC. Its translation: CASSFGRYSGANVLTF. The full variable domain, rest sourced from reference TRBV5-6 and TRBJ2-6, is DAGVTQSPTHLIKTRGQQVTLRCSPKSGHDTVSWYQQALGQGPQFIFQYYEEEERQRGNFPDRFSGHQFPNYSSELNVNALLLGDSALYLCASSFGRYSGANVLTFGAGSRLTVL.

The J gene is TRBJ1-2, the V gene TRBV29-1, with D hard to call. V was cut by 5 bases and J by 5 bases, with 6 bases left in between. Germline V gene data show CDR1 as SQVTM and CDR2 as ANQGSEA. The CDR3 is 10 residues long. The CDR3 DNA reads as TGCAGCGTTCTGGCGTATGGCTACACCTTC. It is translated as CSVLAYGYTF.

This clonotype was observed many times. V gene TRBV7-2 combines with J gene TRBJ2-7; weak D call: TRBD2 (5 bases). The CDR3 has 14 residues. Germline V CDR1 and CDR2: SGHTA, FQGNSA. The V and J ends lost 2 bases and 6 bases respectively, with 14 bases between them. In nucleotides, the CDR3 is TGTGCCAGCAGCTTAATGGCCGACTACGGCGAGCAGTACTTC. Translation: CASSLMADYGEQYF.

This clonotype was seen at least ten times. This sequence joins TRBV12-3 or TRBV12-4 and TRBJ2-7; D remains unclear. With 6 bases removed from V and 3 bases from J, the gap between germline ends came to 9 bases. The CDR3 loop spans 12 amino acids. CDR3 amino acids: CASSFLGYEQYF. DNA of the CDR3: TGTGCCAGCAGCTTTTTGGGCTACGAGCAGTACTTC.

This clonotype was detected a few times. This sequence joins TRBV2 and TRBJ2-7, with D possibly called TRBD1 or TRBD2 (5 bases each). Between the trimmed V and J ends, which lost 3 bases and 2 bases, there was a span of 14 bases. This CDR3 has 15 amino acids. The V gene's germline CDR1 is SNHLY and CDR2 FYNNEI. The CDR3 nucleotides read TGTGCCAGCAGTGAGGGGGAGCAGGAGACCTACGAGCAGTACTTC. Translated, it gives CASSEGEQETYEQYF.

The chain has TRBV4-2 and TRBJ2-3, with 9 bases that match TRBD2. This CDR3 has 18 residues. CDR1 is LGHNA and CDR2 is YNFKEQ in the germline V gene. V trimming: 4 bases; J trimming: 1 base; junction bases outside the gene matches: 12. The CDR3 nucleotides are TGTGCCAGCAGCCTTCAAATAAGACTAGCGGTGCGCACAGATACGCAGTATTTT. Encoded protein: CASSLQIRLAVRTDTQYF.

This clonotype has ten or more counts. V and J are TRBV29-1 and TRBJ2-3; 7 bases are shared with TRBD2. Germline V gene data show CDR1 as SQVTM and CDR2 as ANQGSEA. The CDR3 is made up of 14 amino acids. Trimming at V came to 6 bases and at J to 1 base, leaving 7 bases not matched to a gene. The CDR3 is CSVGLGGGTDTQYF. CDR3 nucleotide sequence: TGCAGCGTAGGACTAGGAGGGGGCACAGATACGCAGTATTTT.

This clonotype was seen only a few times. V usage is TRBV24-1 and J usage is TRBJ2-1; 12 bases map to TRBD2. This CDR3 is 16 amino acids long. Germline V gene data show CDR1 as KGHDR and CDR2 as SFDVKD. V was clipped by 4 bases and J by 5 bases; unmatched bases: 5. The CDR3 loop reads CATSDRLAGVHNEQFF. DNA of the CDR3: TGTGCCACCAGTGACCGACTAGCGGGAGTTCACAATGAGCAGTTCTTC.

This chain joins TRBV7-8 and TRBJ2-4, with a weak D call TRBD1 (6 bases). The ends were cut back, 2 bases at V and 6 bases at J, with 23 bases in the middle. This CDR3 has 18 amino acids. Germline V CDR1 and CDR2: SGHVS, FQNEAQ. The CDR3 DNA sequence: TGTGCCAGCAGCTTAATCGAGACAGGCTTGGTTTACGGAAACATTCAGTACTTC. It codes for CASSLIETGLVYGNIQYF.

This clonotype was found many times. The V and J genes are TRBV24-1 and TRBJ2-2; TRBD1 is a possible D gene (6 bases). The CDR3 runs to 17 residues. V shed 3 bases and J shed 8 bases, with 21 bases lying between them. In germline, CDR1 is KGHDR, CDR2 SFDVKD. The CDR3: CATSDPRDTYPLGELFF. The CDR3 nucleotides read TGTGCCACCAGTGATCCCCGGGACACGTACCCTTTGGGGGAGCTGTTTTTT.

This clonotype was observed many times. CDR3: CASSRRQARSYNEQFF. CDR3 DNA: TGTGCCAGCAGTAGACGACAGGCCCGCTCCTACAATGAGCAGTTCTTC. The chain has TRBV2 and TRBJ2-1, with D possibly TRBD1 on 6 matching bases. With 5 bases removed from V and 0 bases from J, the gap between germline ends came to 14 bases. This CDR3 spans 16 amino acids. Per germline, CDR1 SNHLY and CDR2 FYNNEI.

This clonotype was seen many times. V is TRBV12-3 or TRBV12-4 and J is TRBJ2-2; D not resolved. Trimming took 3 bases from V and 9 from J, leaving 14 bases between them. This CDR3 comprises 14 residues. CDR3 coding DNA: TGTGCCAGCAGTTTGCCCCCTGGTCGGCGGGAGCTGTTTTTT. It encodes CASSLPPGRRELFF.